The 3 T cell receptor beta chains in this list originate from one sample, sequenced in a study of PD-L1 blockade in urothelial cancer. The method was immunoSEQ multiplex PCR; TCRdb's version includes in-frame clones alone and lacks a portion of them. The sample lists around 50,000 clones, about 85% seen once, with 1.9% in the top ten. Indicated time point: peripheral blood 6 weeks after treatment start. This sample comprised PBMCs, obtained around atezolizumab (anti-PD-L1) treatment. The receptors stem from a man aged 45 to 65 with urothelial cancer.

The V gene is TRBV11-2, the J gene TRBJ2-6, with D perhaps TRBD1 (6 bases). Germline V gene lookup returns CDR1 SGHAT and CDR2 FQNNGV. Deletions cut 4 bases from V and 0 bases from J, with 13 bases between. The CDR3 is made up of 17 amino acids. The CDR3 DNA reads TGTGCCAGCAGCTCCCCGGACAGACCCTCTGGGGCCAACGTCCTGACTTTC. Its protein product is CASSSPDRPSGANVLTF.

The chain is built from TRBV7-9 and TRBJ2-3, with a weak D call TRBD2 (7 bases). Trimming removed 5 bases at V and 6 bases at J, with 21 bases between. CDR1 and CDR2 (germline): SEHNR, FQNEAQ (reference sequence). This CDR3 is built from 16 residues. The CDR3 DNA follows: TGTGCCAGCAGCCTCGGAGGGGGGGAATTTTACGATACGCAGTATTTT. It yields the protein CASSLGGGEFYDTQYF. Filled out from reference TRBV7-9 and TRBJ2-3, the complete variable domain reads DTGVSQNPRHKITKRGQNVTFRCDPISEHNRLYWYRQTLGQGPEFLTYFQNEAQLEKSRLLSDRFSAERPKGSFSTLEIQRTEQGDSAMYLCASSLGGGEFYDTQYFGPGTRLTVL.

The rearrangement links TRBV28 to TRBJ2-1; 9 bases fit TRBD1. CDR3 length equals 16 residues. V dropped 5 bases and J dropped 3; count of bases not matched to a gene: 8. CDR1 and CDR2 from the germline V gene are MDHEN and SYDVKM. CDR3: CASSTAGTGIYNEQFF. CDR3 coding DNA: TGTGCCAGCAGTACCGCCGGGACAGGGATCTACAATGAGCAGTTCTTC.